The clone carrying this T cell receptor beta chain came up a few times. Molecular barcoding with unique molecular identifiers was used for the TCRbeta library. TCRdb itself ran the PCR reads through MiXCR, one entry per CDR3 protein. The sample carries about 610,000 distinct CDR3 sequences, more than 9% recorded once. Germline lookup yields CDR1 MNHNS and CDR2 SASEGT. This CDR3 comprises 19 residues. Trimming pared 2 bases from V and 5 bases from J, leaving 28 bases between. The sample belongs to a study of T-cell reconstitution after alpha-beta-depleted transplantation in children. Material: PBMCs from the stem cell graft donor, obtained from the stem cell graft. The sequence was collected from a human donor who donated a stem cell graft to a child with acute myeloid leukemia. The chain has TRBV6-1 and TRBJ2-7; D is tentatively TRBD1 or TRBD2 (7 bases each). The CDR3 is CASSEKRGQRVMPHNEQYF. CDR3 coding DNA: TGTGCCAGCAGTGAAAAGCGGGGACAGCGTGTAATGCCCCACAACGAGCAGTACTTC.